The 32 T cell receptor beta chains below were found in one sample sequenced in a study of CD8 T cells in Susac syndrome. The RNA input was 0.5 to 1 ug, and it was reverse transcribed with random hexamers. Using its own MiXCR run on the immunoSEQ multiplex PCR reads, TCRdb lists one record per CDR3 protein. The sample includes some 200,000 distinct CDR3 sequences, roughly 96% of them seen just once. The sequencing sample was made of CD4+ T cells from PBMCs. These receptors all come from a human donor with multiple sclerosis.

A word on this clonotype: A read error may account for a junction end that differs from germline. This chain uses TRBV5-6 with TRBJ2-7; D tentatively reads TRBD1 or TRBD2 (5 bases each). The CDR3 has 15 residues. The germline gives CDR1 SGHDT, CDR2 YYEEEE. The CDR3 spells CAGSLAPVGPYEQYF. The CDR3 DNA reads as TGTGCCGGCAGCTTGGCCCCGGTGGGACCCTACGAGCAGTACTTC.

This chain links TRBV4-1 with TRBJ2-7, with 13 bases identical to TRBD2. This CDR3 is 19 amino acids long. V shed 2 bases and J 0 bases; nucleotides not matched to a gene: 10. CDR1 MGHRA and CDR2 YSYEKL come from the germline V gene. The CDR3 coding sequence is TGCGCCAGCAGCCAACATGGGACTAGCGGGACGCGACGCTCCTACGAGCAGTACTTC. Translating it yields CASSQHGTSGTRRSYEQYF.

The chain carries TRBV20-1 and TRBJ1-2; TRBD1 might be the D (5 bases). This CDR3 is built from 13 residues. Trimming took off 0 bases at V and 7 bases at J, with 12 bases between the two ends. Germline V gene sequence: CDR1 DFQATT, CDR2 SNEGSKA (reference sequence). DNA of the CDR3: TGCAGTGCTAGAGATAGGCAGGGCCGTGGCTACACCTTC. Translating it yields CSARDRQGRGYTF.

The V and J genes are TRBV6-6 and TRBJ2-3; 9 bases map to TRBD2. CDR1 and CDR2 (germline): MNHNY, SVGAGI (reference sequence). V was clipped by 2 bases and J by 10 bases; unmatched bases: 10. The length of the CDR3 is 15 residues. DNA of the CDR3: TGTGCCAGCAGTTACGAAGTAGCGGGGGCCTCCCCGCAGTATTTT. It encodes CASSYEVAGASPQYF.

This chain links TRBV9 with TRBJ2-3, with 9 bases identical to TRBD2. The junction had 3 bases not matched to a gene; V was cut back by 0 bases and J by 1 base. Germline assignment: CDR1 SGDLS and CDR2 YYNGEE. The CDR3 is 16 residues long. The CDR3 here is CASSVASGIGTDTQYF. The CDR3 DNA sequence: TGTGCCAGCAGCGTAGCTAGCGGGATAGGCACAGATACGCAGTATTTT. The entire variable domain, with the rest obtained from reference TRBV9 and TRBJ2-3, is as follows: DSGVTQTPKHLITATGQRVTLRCSPRSGDLSVYWYQQSLDQGLQFLIQYYNGEERAKGNILERFSAQQFPDLHSELNLSSLELGDSALYFCASSVASGIGTDTQYFGPGTRLTVL.

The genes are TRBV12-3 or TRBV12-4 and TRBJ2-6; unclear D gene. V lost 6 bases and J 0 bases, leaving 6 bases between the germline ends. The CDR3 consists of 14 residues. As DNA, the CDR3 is TGTGCCAGCAGGGGGTCCTCTGGGGCCAACGTCCTGACTTTC. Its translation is CASRGSSGANVLTF.

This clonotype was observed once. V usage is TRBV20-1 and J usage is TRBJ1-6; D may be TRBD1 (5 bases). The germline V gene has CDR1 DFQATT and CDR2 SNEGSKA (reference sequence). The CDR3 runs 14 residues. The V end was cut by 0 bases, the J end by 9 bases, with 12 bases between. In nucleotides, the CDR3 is TGCAGTGCTAGAGATCTGACAGAGAGTTCACCCCTCCACTTT. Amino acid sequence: CSARDLTESSPLHF.

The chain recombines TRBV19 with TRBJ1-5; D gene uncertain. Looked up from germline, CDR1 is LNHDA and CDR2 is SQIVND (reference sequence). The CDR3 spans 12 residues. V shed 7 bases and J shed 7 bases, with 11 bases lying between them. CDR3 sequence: CASTFGGQPQHF. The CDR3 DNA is TGTGCCAGTACGTTCGGAGGACAGCCCCAGCATTTT.

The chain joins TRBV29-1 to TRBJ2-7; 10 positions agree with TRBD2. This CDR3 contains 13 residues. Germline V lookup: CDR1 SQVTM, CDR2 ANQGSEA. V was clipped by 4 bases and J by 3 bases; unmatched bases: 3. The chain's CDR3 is CSVVGTSVYEQYF. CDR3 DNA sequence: TGCAGCGTTGTAGGGACTAGCGTCTACGAGCAGTACTTC.

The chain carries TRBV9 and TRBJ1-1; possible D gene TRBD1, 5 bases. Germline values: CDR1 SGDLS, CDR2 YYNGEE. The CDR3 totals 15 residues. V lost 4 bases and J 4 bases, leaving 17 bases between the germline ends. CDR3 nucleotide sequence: TGTGCCAGCAGCCCCGTCAGGGCTTTTGGCACTGAAGCTTTCTTT. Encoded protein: CASSPVRAFGTEAFF.

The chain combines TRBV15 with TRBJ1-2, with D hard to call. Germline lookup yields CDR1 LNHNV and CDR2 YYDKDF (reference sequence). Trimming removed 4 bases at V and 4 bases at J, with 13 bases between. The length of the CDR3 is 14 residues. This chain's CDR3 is CATSKPTRAYGYTF. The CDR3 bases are TGTGCCACCAGCAAACCTACAAGAGCCTATGGCTACACCTTC.

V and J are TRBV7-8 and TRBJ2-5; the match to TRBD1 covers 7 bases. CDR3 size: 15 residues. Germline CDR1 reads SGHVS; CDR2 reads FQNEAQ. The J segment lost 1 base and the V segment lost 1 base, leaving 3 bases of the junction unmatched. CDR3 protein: CASSLETGTQETQYF. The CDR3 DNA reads TGTGCCAGCAGCTTAGAGACAGGGACCCAAGAGACCCAGTACTTC.

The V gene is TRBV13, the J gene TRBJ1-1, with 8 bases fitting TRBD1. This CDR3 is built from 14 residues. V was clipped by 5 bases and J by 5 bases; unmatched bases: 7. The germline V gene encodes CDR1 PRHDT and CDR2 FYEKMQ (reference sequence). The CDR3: CASSARQGLTEAFF. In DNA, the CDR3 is TGTGCCAGCAGCGCCCGACAGGGGCTAACTGAAGCTTTCTTT.

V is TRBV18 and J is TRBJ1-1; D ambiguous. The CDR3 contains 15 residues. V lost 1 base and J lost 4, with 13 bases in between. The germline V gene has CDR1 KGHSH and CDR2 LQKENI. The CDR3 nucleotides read TGTGCCAGCTCACCACTTCCGAACCCTGGCACTGAAGCTTTCTTT. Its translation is CASSPLPNPGTEAFF.

The CDR3 nucleotides are TGTGCCAGCGGGGTCGGGTATGAGCAGTTCTTC. Translated, it gives CASGVGYEQFF. The chain recombines TRBV9 with TRBJ2-1; D is undetermined. This CDR3 is 11 amino acids long. Germline V gene data show CDR1 as SGDLS and CDR2 as YYNGEE. Trimming left V 7 bases short and J 8 bases short, with 10 bases between.

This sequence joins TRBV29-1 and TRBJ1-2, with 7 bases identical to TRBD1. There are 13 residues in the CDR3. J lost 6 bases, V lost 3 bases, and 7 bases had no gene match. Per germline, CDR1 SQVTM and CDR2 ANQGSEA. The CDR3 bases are TGCAGCGTTGAGATGGGACAGTATAATGGCTACACCTTC. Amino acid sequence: CSVEMGQYNGYTF.

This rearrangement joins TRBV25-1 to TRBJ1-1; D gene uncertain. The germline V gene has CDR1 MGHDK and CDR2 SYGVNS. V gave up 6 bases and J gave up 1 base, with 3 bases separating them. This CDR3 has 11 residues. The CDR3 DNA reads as TGTGCCAGCAGGTCGAACACTGAAGCTTTCTTT. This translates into CASRSNTEAFF. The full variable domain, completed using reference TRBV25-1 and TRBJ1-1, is EADIYQTPRYLVIGTGKKITLECSQTMGHDKMYWYQQDPGMELHLIHYSYGVNSTEKGDLSSESTVSRIRTEHFPLTLESARPSHTSQYLCASRSNTEAFFGQGTRLTVV.

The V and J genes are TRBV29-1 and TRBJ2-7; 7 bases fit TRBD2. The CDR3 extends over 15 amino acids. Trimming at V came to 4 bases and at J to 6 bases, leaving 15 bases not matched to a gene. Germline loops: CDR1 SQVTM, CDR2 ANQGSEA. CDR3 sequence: CSVGFRSGGAREQYF. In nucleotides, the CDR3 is TGCAGCGTTGGGTTTCGTTCGGGGGGAGCACGCGAGCAGTACTTC.

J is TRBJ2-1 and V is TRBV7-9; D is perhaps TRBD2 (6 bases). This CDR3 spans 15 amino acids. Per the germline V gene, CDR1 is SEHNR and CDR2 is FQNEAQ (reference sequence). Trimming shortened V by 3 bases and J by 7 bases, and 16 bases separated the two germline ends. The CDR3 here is CASSLTRDLVNEQFF. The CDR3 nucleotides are TGTGCCAGCAGCTTGACCCGGGACTTGGTAAATGAGCAGTTCTTC.

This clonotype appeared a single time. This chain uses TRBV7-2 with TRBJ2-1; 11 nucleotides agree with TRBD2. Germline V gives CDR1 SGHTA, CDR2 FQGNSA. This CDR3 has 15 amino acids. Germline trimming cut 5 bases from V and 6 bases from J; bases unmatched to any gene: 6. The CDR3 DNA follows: TGTGCCAGCAGCCGTACGGGACTAGCGGTCAATGAGCAGTTCTTC. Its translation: CASSRTGLAVNEQFF.

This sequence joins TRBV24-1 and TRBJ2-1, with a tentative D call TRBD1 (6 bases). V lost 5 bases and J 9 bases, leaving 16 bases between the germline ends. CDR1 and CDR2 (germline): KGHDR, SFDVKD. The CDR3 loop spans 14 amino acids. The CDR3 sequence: CATSGATGSGEQFF. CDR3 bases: TGTGCCACCAGTGGCGCCACAGGGAGTGGTGAGCAGTTCTTC.

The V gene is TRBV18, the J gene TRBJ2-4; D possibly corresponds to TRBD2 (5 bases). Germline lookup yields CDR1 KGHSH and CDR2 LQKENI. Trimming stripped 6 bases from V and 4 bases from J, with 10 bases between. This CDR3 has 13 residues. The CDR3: CASSPGIKNIQYF. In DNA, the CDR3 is TGTGCCAGCTCTCCCGGGATAAAAAACATTCAGTACTTC.

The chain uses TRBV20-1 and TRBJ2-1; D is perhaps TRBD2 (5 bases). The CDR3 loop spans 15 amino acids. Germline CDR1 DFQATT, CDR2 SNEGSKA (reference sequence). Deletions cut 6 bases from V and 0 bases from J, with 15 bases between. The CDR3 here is CSAPNREGSYNEQFF. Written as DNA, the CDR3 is TGCAGTGCGCCGAATCGGGAAGGCTCCTACAATGAGCAGTTCTTC.

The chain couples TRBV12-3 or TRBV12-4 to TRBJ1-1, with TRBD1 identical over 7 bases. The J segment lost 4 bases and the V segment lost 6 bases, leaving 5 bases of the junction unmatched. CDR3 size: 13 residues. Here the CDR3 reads CASSQGGSTEAFF. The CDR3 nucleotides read TGTGCCAGCAGCCAGGGGGGGTCCACTGAAGCTTTCTTT.

As DNA, the CDR3 is TGCAGCGTTGAAGACAGGGTGGACTATGGCTACACCTTC. Its protein is CSVEDRVDYGYTF. The chain carries TRBV29-1 and TRBJ1-2; D perhaps matches TRBD1 (5 bases). The CDR3 has 13 residues. Germline CDR1 reads SQVTM; CDR2 reads ANQGSEA. Trimming cost V 0 bases and J 3 bases, with 8 bases left between them.

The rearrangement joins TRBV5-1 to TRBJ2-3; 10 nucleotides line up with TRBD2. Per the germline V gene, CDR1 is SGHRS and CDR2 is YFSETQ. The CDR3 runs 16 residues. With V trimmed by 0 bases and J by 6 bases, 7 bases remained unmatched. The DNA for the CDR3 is TGCGCCAGCAGCTTGGCCCTAGCGGGGGCTTCGGATACGCAGTATTTT. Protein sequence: CASSLALAGASDTQYF.

The CDR3 DNA reads TGCAGTGCCCCGCGTAGCGGACAATACGAGCAGTACTTC. Translated: CSAPRSGQYEQYF. The rearrangement joins TRBV20-1 to TRBJ2-7, with D possibly being TRBD2 (6 bases). Germline lookup yields CDR1 DFQATT and CDR2 SNEGSKA (reference sequence). Trimming pared 6 bases from V and 4 bases from J, leaving 16 bases between. The CDR3 is 13 amino acids.

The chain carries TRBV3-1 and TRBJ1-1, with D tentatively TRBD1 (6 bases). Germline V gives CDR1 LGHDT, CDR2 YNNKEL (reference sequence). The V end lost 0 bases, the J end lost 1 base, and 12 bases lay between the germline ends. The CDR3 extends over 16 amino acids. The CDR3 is CASSQEGQLPNTEAFF. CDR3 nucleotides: TGTGCCAGCAGCCAAGAGGGACAACTACCGAACACTGAAGCTTTCTTT.

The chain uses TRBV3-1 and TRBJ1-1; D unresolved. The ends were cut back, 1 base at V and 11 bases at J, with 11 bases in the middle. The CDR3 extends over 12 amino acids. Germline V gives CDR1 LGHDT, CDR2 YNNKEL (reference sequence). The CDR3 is CASSQVGLAAFF. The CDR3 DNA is TGTGCCAGCAGCCAAGTCGGGCTGGCGGCTTTCTTT.

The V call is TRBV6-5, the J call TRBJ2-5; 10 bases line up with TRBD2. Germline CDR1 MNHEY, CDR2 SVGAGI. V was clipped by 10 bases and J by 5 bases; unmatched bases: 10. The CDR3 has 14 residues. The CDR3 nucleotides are TGTGCCATCAGGCGGGCTAGCGGGAGTGAGACCCAGTACTTC. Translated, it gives CAIRRASGSETQYF.

CDR3 loop: CSVDKGRGELFF. Here the CDR3 DNA reads TGCAGCGTTGATAAGGGCAGGGGGGAGCTGTTTTTT. This sequence joins TRBV29-1 and TRBJ2-2; D is ambiguous. Germline V gives CDR1 SQVTM, CDR2 ANQGSEA. Trimming took off 3 bases at V and 8 bases at J, with 10 bases between the two ends. The CDR3 totals 12 residues.

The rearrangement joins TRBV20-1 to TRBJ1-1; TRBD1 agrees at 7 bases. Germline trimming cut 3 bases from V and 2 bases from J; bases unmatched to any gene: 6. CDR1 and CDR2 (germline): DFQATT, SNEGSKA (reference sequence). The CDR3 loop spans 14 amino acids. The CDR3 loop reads CSASEGTVNTEAFF. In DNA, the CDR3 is TGCAGTGCTAGCGAGGGGACAGTTAACACTGAAGCTTTCTTT.